This TCR beta chain was found in a study of spatial heterogeneity in lung cancer. General study points: Counts that tracked tumor mutation counts were those of expanded intratumoral alpha and beta TCRs. Estimated coverage of tumor T cells was about 7% for alpha and 13% for beta chains.

Individually, TCR cDNA molecules were each labelled with a unique molecular identifier. TCRdb passed the 5' RACE reads through MiXCR, listing each CDR3 protein once. The table has approximately 18,000 distinct CDR3 sequences, 5.5% to 6% seen once; the top ten hold about 9.3%. Worth noting for this clonotype: Its specificity is not known.

Time point given: sample taken at primary tumor resection. Unsorted whole RNA samples from tumor, nontumor lung or frozen PBMC were sequenced. This TCR came from a female donor with early-stage non-small cell lung cancer. This material consisted of lung tumor tissue, taken at surgery.

CDR3 in amino acids: CATSLGGFNTGELFF. In DNA form, the CDR3 reads TGTGCCACCAGCCTCGGGGGGTTCAACACCGGGGAGCTGTTTTTT. The V gene is TRBV15, the J gene TRBJ2-2, with 7 bases aligning to TRBD2. The CDR3 length is 15 residues. In germline, CDR1 is LNHNV, CDR2 YYDKDF (reference sequence). Trimming took 5 bases from V and 2 from J; bases not matched to a gene: 5. The variable domain in full, with the rest retrieved from reference TRBV15 and TRBJ2-2, is DAMVIQNPRYQVTQFGKPVTLSCSQTLNHNVMYWYQQKSSQAPKLLFHYYDKDFNNEADTPDNFQSRRPNTSFCFLDIRSPGLGDTAMYLCATSLGGFNTGELFFGEGSRLTVL.